This is a list of T cell receptor beta chains from one sample in a study of cytomegalovirus exposure and HLA in healthy donors. Produced via immunoSEQ multiplex PCR; TCRdb's table is partial and in-frame only. The repertoire has about 160,000 clones, 80% of them found once; the top ten carry around 4.5%. Sequenced input: PBMCs. Every receptor here comes from a man aged 30 to 45 in good health and CMV-seronegative. The CDR3 runs from the conserved cysteine through the conserved F or W. A D gene is named only where the DNA matches it firmly. Only part of the rows carry a size: once, few, many, or a class if the clone is expanded.

J gene	clone size	V gene	D gene	CDR3 DNA	CDR3 protein
TRBJ1-2	few	TRBV7-3	TRBD1	TGTGCCAGCAGCTTAGCACCGACAGGGGATGGCTACACCTTC	CASSLAPTGDGYTF
TRBJ1-5	-	TRBV9	-	TGTGCCAGCAGTGCAGGGGGCAATCAGCCCCAGCATTTT	CASSAGGNQPQHF
TRBJ2-1	-	TRBV30	-	TGTGCCTGGGAGAGCCGAGGGCCCAGCTCCTACAATGAGCAGTTCTTC	CAWESRGPSSYNEQFF
TRBJ2-7	-	TRBV10-3	TRBD1	TGTGCCATCAGTGAGTCGGGGACAGGGTACGAGCAGTACTTC	CAISESGTGYEQYF
TRBJ1-5	-	TRBV6-1	-	TGTGCCAGCAGTGAAGGGACAGCTTATAGCAATCAGCCCCAGCATTTT	CASSEGTAYSNQPQHF
TRBJ1-6	few	TRBV5-1	TRBD1	TGCGCCAGCAGCCCGTGGACAGGGAAGGATTCACCCCTCCACTTT	CASSPWTGKDSPLHF
TRBJ2-7	-	TRBV2	TRBD1	TGTGCCAGCAGCCATTCCGGGACAGGGGGCTACGAGCAGTACTTC	CASSHSGTGGYEQYF
TRBJ2-7	medium-sized	TRBV27	TRBD1	TGTGCCAGCAGCGCGATACGACAGGGCGAGCAGTACTTC	CASSAIRQGEQYF
TRBJ2-7	-	TRBV7-8	TRBD2	TGTGCCAGCAGCTTAGCGCTGCTAGCGGGGGGCCAAGAGCAGTACTTC	CASSLALLAGGQEQYF
TRBJ2-3	-	TRBV7-7	TRBD2	TGTGCCAGCAGCTCCGGGACTAGCGGGGGGCTAGATACGCAGTATTTT	CASSSGTSGGLDTQYF
TRBJ2-3	-	TRBV5-1	-	TGCGCCAGCAGCTTGGCCCACCGGGAGATCACAGATACGCAGTATTTT	CASSLAHREITDTQYF
TRBJ1-6	-	TRBV7-9	TRBD1	TGTGCCAGCAGCTCCGGGACAGTGAGCTCCTATAATTCACCCCTCCACTTT	CASSSGTVSSYNSPLHF
TRBJ2-7	once	TRBV11-1	TRBD1	TGTGCCAGCAGGTGGACAGGGGGTTCCTACGAGCAGTACTTC	CASRWTGGSYEQYF
TRBJ2-1	-	TRBV7-6	TRBD2	TGTGCCAGCAGTCCAAGCGGGAGCGCCTACAATGAGCAGTTCTTC	CASSPSGSAYNEQFF
TRBJ1-1	-	TRBV5-1	-	TGCGCCAGCAGCTTTGGAGGGGACACTGAAGCTTTCTTT	CASSFGGDTEAFF
TRBJ2-7	once	TRBV27	TRBD1	TGTGCCAGCAGTCAAATCCCTGGGACAGGGCCCTACGAGCAGTACTTC	CASSQIPGTGPYEQYF
TRBJ2-1	-	TRBV5-1	TRBD1	TGCGCCAGCCGACAGGGGGCTAAAGTATACAATGAGCAGTTCTTC	CASRQGAKVYNEQFF
TRBJ1-2	few	TRBV7-9	-	TGTGCCAGCAGCTTAGCGAGGGGGGGCAGGTATGGCTACACCTTC	CASSLARGGRYGYTF